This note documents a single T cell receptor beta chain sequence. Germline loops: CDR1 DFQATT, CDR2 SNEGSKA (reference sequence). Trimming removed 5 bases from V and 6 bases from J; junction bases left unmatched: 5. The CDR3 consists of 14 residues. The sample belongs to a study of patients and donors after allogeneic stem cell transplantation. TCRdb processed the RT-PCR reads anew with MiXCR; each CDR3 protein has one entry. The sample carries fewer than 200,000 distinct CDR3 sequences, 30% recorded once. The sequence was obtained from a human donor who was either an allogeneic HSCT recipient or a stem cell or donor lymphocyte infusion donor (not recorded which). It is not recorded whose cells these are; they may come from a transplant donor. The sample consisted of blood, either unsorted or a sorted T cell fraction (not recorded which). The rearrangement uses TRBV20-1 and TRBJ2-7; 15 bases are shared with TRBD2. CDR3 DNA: TGCAGTGCTCGGACTAGCGGGAGGGCCCCCGAGCAGTACTTC. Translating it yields CSARTSGRAPEQYF.